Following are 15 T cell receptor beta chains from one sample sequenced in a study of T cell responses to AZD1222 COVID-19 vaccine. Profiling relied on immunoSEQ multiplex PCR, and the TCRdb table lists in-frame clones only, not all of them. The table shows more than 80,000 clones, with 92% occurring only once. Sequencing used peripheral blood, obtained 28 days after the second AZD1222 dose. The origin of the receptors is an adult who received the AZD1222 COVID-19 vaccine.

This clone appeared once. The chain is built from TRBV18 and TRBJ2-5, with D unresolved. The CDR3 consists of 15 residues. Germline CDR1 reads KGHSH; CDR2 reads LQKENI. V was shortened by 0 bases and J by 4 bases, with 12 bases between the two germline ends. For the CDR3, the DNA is TGTGCCAGCTCACCACCAGCAGCCTCCCCAGAGACCCAGTACTTC. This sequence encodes CASSPPAASPETQYF. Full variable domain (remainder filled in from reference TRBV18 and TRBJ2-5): NAGVMQNPRHLVRRRGQEARLRCSPMKGHSHVYWYRQLPEEGLKFMVYLQKENIIDESGMPKERFSAEFPKEGPSILRIQQVVRGDSAAYFCASSPPAASPETQYFGPGTRLLVL.

The CDR3 nucleotides read TGTGCCAGCAGCCCCTATGGGAACACTGAAGCTTTCTTT. Encoded protein: CASSPYGNTEAFF. The genes are TRBV7-3 and TRBJ1-1; no clear D gene. CDR3 length: 13 residues. Germline V gene lookup returns CDR1 SGHTA and CDR2 FQGTGA. The V end was cut by 5 bases, the J end by 1 base, with 8 bases between. The variable domain in full, completed from reference TRBV7-3 and TRBJ1-1, reads GAGVSQTPSNKVTEKGKYVELRCDPISGHTALYWYRQSLGQGPEFLIYFQGTGAADDSGLPNDRFFAVRPEGSVSTLKIQRTERGDSAVYLCASSPYGNTEAFFGQGTRLTVV.

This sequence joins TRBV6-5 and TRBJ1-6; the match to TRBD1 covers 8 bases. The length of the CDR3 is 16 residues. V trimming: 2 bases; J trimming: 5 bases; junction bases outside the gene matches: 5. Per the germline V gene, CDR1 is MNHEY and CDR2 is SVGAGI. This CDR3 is CASSYRTGSDNSPLHF. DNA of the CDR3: TGTGCCAGCAGTTACCGGACAGGGTCCGATAATTCACCCCTCCACTTT.

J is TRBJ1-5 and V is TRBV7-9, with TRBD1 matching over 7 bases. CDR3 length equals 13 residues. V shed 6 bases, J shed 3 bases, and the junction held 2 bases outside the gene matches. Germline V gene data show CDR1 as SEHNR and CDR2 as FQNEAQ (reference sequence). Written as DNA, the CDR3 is TGTGCCAGCAGAGGACAGGACAATCAGCCCCAGCATTTT. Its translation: CASRGQDNQPQHF.

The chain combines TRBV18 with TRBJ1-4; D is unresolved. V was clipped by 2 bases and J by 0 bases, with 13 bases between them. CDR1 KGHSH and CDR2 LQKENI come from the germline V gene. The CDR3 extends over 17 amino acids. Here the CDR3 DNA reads TGTGCCAGCTCACCAGGATCTGTCTCCTCAACTAATGAAAAACTGTTTTTT. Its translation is CASSPGSVSSTNEKLFF.

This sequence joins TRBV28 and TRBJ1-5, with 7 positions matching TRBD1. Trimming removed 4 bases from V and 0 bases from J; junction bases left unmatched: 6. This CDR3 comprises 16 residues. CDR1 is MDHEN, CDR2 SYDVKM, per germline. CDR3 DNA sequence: TGTGCCAGCAGTTCCCCGGAGGGGGCTAGCAATCAGCCCCAGCATTTT. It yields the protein CASSSPEGASNQPQHF.

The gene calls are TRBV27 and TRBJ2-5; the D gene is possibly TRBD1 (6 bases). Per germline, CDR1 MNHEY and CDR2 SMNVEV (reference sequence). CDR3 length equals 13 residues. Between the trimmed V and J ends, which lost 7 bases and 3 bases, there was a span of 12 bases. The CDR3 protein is CASNGQPKETQYF. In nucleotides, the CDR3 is TGTGCCAGCAACGGACAGCCTAAAGAGACCCAGTACTTC.

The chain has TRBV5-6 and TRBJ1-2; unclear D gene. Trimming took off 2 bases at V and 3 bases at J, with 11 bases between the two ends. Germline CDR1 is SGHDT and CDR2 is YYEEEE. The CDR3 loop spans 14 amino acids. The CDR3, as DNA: TGTGCCAGCAGCTTCCGCCAGGCTGACTATGGCTACACCTTC. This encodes CASSFRQADYGYTF. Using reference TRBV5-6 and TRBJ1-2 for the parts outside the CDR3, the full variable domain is DAGVTQSPTHLIKTRGQQVTLRCSPKSGHDTVSWYQQALGQGPQFIFQYYEEEERQRGNFPDRFSGHQFPNYSSELNVNALLLGDSALYLCASSFRQADYGYTFGSGTRLTVV.

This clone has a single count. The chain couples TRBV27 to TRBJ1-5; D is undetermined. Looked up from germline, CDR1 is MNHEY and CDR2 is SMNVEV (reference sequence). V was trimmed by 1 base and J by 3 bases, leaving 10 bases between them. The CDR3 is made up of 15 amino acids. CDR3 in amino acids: CASSLYGGYNQPQHF. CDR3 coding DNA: TGTGCCAGCAGTTTATACGGTGGATACAATCAGCCCCAGCATTTT.

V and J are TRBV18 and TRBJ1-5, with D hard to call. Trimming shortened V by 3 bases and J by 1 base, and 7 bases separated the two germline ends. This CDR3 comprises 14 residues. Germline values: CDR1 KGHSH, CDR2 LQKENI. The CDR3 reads CASSPDWSNQPQHF. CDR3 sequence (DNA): TGTGCCAGCTCACCGGATTGGAGCAATCAGCCCCAGCATTTT.

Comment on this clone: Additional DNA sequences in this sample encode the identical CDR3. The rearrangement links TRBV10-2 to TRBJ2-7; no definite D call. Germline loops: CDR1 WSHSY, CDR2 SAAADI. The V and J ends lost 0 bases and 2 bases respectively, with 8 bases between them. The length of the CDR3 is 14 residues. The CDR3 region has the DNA TGCGCCAGCAGTGAGTCCTGGGGTCCCTACGAGCAGTACTTC. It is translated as CASSESWGPYEQYF.

DNA of the CDR3: TGTGCCAGCAGCTCCGGCGGAGGGAGGGACTCACCCCTCCACTTT. It is translated as CASSSGGGRDSPLHF. The chain uses TRBV7-2 and TRBJ1-6; D may be TRBD1 (5 bases). The CDR3 spans 15 residues. Germline lookup yields CDR1 SGHTA and CDR2 FQGNSA. Trimming took 4 bases from V and 10 from J, leaving 17 bases between them.

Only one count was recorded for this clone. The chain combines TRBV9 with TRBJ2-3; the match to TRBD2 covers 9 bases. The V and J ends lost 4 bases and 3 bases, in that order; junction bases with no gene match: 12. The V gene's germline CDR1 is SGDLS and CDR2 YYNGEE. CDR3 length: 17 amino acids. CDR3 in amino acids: CASSTHPGGGATDTQYF. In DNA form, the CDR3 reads TGTGCCAGCAGCACGCATCCGGGCGGGGGGGCTACAGATACGCAGTATTTT.

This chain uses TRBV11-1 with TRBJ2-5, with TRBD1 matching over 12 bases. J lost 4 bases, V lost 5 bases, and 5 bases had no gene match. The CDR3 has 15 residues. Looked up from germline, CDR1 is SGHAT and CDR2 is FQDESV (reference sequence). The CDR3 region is CASSRDRGRLETQYF. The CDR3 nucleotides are TGTGCCAGCAGCCGGGACAGGGGGCGCCTAGAGACCCAGTACTTC. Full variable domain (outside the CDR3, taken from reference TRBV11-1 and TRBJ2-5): EAEVAQSPRYKITEKSQAVAFWCDPISGHATLYWYRQILGQGPELLVQFQDESVVDDSQLPKDRFSAERLKGVDSTLKIQPAELGDSAMYLCASSRDRGRLETQYFGPGTRLLVL.

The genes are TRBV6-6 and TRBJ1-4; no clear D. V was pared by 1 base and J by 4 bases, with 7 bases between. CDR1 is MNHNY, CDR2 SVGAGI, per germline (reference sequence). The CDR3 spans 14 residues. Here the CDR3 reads CASSYLGINEKLFF. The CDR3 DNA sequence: TGTGCCAGCAGTTACTTGGGGATTAATGAAAAACTGTTTTTT.